Listed below are T cell receptor beta chains from one sample, sequenced in a study of shared clonotypes between healthy human individuals. Libraries were prepared by immunoSEQ multiplex PCR; TCRdb keeps only in-frame clonotypes and omits some of them. The sample contains around 2.3 million clones, almost 96% of which appear only once. Sequences were obtained from naive CD4+ T cells sorted from blood. All receptors derive from a man younger than 35 in good health. CDR3s leave out the opening cysteine and the closing phenylalanine or tryptophan. Each record gives: V gene, CDR3 protein.

>TRBV7-2
ASSLVGDFSYEQY
>TRBV7-2
ASSFRSGGGNSPLH
>TRBV6-1
ASSTSGNTGELF
>TRBV19
ASTPGQVSTGELF
>TRBV6-6
ASSYSNTLSYEQY
>TRBV6-6
ASSSGTGGEKLF
>TRBV28
ASSFVLNYGYT
>TRBV30
AWSPGTQPAF
>TRBV10-2
ASVWTSGGTDTQY
>TRBV2
ASKYEEADTQY
>TRBV4-3
ASSQVGTFTDTQY
>TRBV25-1
ASSPTGGRYEQY
>TRBV7-8
ASSFDRGETEAF
>TRBV4-3
ASSQQASGSPDTQY
>TRBV9
ASSVTSESTGELF
>TRBV5-4
ASSSGLEVDTGELF
>TRBV6-1
ASSEEWGRGLNYGYT
>TRBV16
ASSQLGLTDEKLF
>TRBV4-3
ASSQDPQGVTDTQY
>TRBV5-1
ASSLVSNSGGYT
>TRBV5-1
ASSLDGTSSYNEQF
>TRBV19
ASSRQGRDYGYT
>TRBV7-9
ASSLESSGANVLT
>TRBV7-6
ASSSGLLTDTQY
>TRBV28
ASSFMSPLH
>TRBV7-2
ASSLTPGGRYEQY
>TRBV6-6
ASSYSHRDRLDEQY
>TRBV5-6
ASSLVSGGSTDTQY
>TRBV7-9
ASSLARQGVGGAF
>TRBV5-1
ASSKTGGDTEAF
>TRBV2
ASRKGARDTQY
>TRBV28
ASSLTGGSHQPQH
>TRBV5-6
ASSLSGTGDHEQY
>TRBV7-8
ASSLGTGAQPQH
>TRBV13
ASSLGARGQGGSPLH
>TRBV30
AWSGTGGTEAF
>TRBV5-1
ASSLEQSGANVLT
>TRBV6-5
ASSPTADSNYGYT
>TRBV2
ASSVGSETQY
>TRBV5-4
ASSAGQPEVYGYT
>TRBV29-1
SVGTSGGEKLF
>TRBV5-1
ASSPNTDTQY
>TRBV7-9
ASSSWEANERNYEQY
>TRBV27
ASSLREFYEQY
>TRBV6-6
ATPDGYGYT
>TRBV7-2
ASSRSGENRGTQY
>TRBV28
ASSFFGRQGSTEAF